This TCR beta chain was identified during a study of CD8 T cells in ankylosing spondylitis. CDR1 SEHNR and CDR2 FQNEAQ come from the germline V gene (reference sequence). This CDR3 has 13 residues. V was shortened by 2 bases and J by 10 bases, with 9 bases between the two germline ends. As to this clonotype: Its matching antigen is unknown.

Study outcomes and limitations: What appeared characteristic of ankylosing spondylitis blood was a TCR beta motif of fewer than ten highly homologous variants. Peripheral blood samples showed relatively rare disease-linked clones, and these clones were CD8+. Both synovial fluid and blood in reactive arthritis had previously been reported to carry some motif variants.

Each TCR beta library was made by quantitative 5'-RACE that incorporated molecular barcodes. One entry per CDR3 protein results from TCRdb running MiXCR on the 5' RACE reads. The repertoire holds tens of thousands of distinct CDR3 sequences, with 8% to 13% as singletons. The chain carries TRBV7-9 and TRBJ2-6; D ambiguous. This receptor was taken from a male donor with ankylosing spondylitis or in good health (not recorded which). The sample consisted of blood, either unsorted or a sorted T cell fraction (not recorded which). CDR3 sequence reads: CASSLNSLNVLTF. DNA for the CDR3: TGTGCCAGCAGCTTAAACTCCTTGAACGTCCTGACTTTC.